A selection of T cell receptor beta chains follows, all from one sample in a study of T cell changes during pregnancy in multiple sclerosis. Profiled with immunoSEQ multiplex PCR; TCRdb holds only in-frame clones, not every one. This sample has 49,000 or so clones, with roughly 92% found just once. Sequenced material: CD4+ T cells from peripheral blood mononuclear cells, taken in the second trimester of pregnancy. These receptors originate from a female donor in good health, enrolled as a control in a pregnancy study. The CDR3 runs from the conserved cysteine through the conserved F or W. D genes are given only for firm matches. Where a row states a size, it is once, few, many or the class of an expanded clone; other rows omit it.

D,size,J,V,CDR3,DNA
TRBD1,-,TRBJ2-3,TRBV29-1,CSVGTAGTDTQYF,TGCAGCGTGGGGACAGCAGGCACAGATACGCAGTATTTT
-,-,TRBJ1-1,TRBV7-3,CASSLAPGMNTEAFF,TGTGCCAGCAGCTTAGCACCAGGGATGAACACTGAAGCTTTCTTT
-,once,TRBJ2-5,TRBV14,CASSRGVFLGETQYF,TGTGCCAGCAGCCGGGGGGTCTTCCTGGGGGAGACCCAGTACTTC
-,-,TRBJ2-7,TRBV21-1,CASKLRTYEQYF,TGTGCCAGCAAACTTCGAACCTACGAGCAGTACTTC
TRBD2,-,TRBJ2-2,TRBV10-3,CAISGGTSSLNTGELFF,TGTGCCATCAGTGGGGGGACTAGCAGTTTGAACACCGGGGAGCTGTTTTTT
-,-,TRBJ2-3,TRBV27,CASSLQGRGRADTQYF,TGTGCCAGCAGTTTACAGGGGCGGGGGCGAGCAGATACGCAGTATTTT
TRBD1,-,TRBJ1-1,TRBV19,CASSIQGQGVEAFF,TGTGCCAGTAGTATTCAGGGACAGGGTGTTGAAGCTTTCTTT
-,once,TRBJ1-2,TRBV6-5,CASRREQGLGGYTF,TGTGCCAGCAGACGCGAACAGGGTCTTGGTGGCTACACCTTC
TRBD1,-,TRBJ2-3,TRBV11-3,CASSLEARQGATDTQYF,TGTGCCAGCAGCTTAGAAGCAAGGCAGGGGGCAACAGATACGCAGTATTTT
-,few,TRBJ1-6,TRBV6-5,CASRQGGVNSPLHF,TGTGCCAGCCGCCAGGGAGGGGTTAATTCACCCCTCCACTTT
-,-,TRBJ2-4,TRBV12-5,CASGLEGNIQYF,TGTGCTAGTGGTTTGGAGGGGAACATTCAGTACTTC
-,few,TRBJ2-3,TRBV9,CASSKAQGRSTDTQYF,TGTGCCAGCAGCAAGGCACAGGGGAGGAGTACAGATACGCAGTATTTT
-,-,TRBJ1-5,TRBV4-1,CASSQGQISRPQHF,TGCGCCAGCAGCCAAGGTCAAATTTCGAGGCCCCAGCATTTT
TRBD1,-,TRBJ2-3,TRBV9,CASSARAGTGGDTQYF,TGTGCCAGCAGCGCCCGCGCCGGGACAGGGGGCGATACGCAGTATTTT
-,-,TRBJ1-5,TRBV5-4,CASSLGAGNQPQHF,TGTGCCAGCAGCTTGGGGGCAGGAAATCAGCCCCAGCATTTT
TRBD1,-,TRBJ1-6,TRBV19,CASSIGPGGDSPLHF,TGTGCCAGTAGTATAGGGCCAGGGGGCGATTCACCCCTCCACTTT
-,-,TRBJ2-1,TRBV7-2,CASSLDRNNEQFF,TGTGCCAGCAGCCTAGACAGGAACAATGAGCAGTTCTTC
TRBD2,-,TRBJ2-7,TRBV4-3,CASSPSVPSGGEVGQYF,TGCGCCAGCAGCCCCTCGGTGCCTAGCGGGGGGGAAGTGGGGCAGTACTTC
TRBD2,-,TRBJ2-3,TRBV11-2,CASSLGGLAGFPDTQYF,TGTGCCAGCAGCTTAGGGGGACTAGCGGGGTTCCCAGATACGCAGTATTTT
TRBD1,-,TRBJ1-1,TRBV7-6,CASSRTGGTEAFF,TGTGCCAGCAGCAGAACAGGGGGCACTGAAGCTTTCTTT
TRBD1,-,TRBJ1-4,TRBV4-3,CASSLADRGEKLFF,TGCGCCAGCAGCCTTGCGGACAGGGGTGAAAAACTGTTTTTT
TRBD2,-,TRBJ2-7,TRBV19,CASSIGIAGEVSYEQYF,TGTGCCAGTAGTATAGGAATAGCGGGGGAAGTATCCTACGAGCAGTACTTC
TRBD1,-,TRBJ1-2,TRBV15,CATSSLPGQGVYGYTF,TGTGCCACCAGCAGTCTCCCGGGACAGGGGGTCTATGGCTACACCTTC
TRBD2,-,TRBJ2-7,TRBV5-6,CASTLGTSWYEQYF,TGTGCCAGCACCCTTGGGACTAGTTGGTACGAGCAGTACTTC
-,-,TRBJ2-5,TRBV30,CAWTRRGGDRETQYF,TGTGCCTGGACCCGGAGGGGGGGAGACCGGGAGACCCAGTACTTC
-,-,TRBJ1-2,TRBV13,CASSPQGTGRVYGYTF,TGTGCCAGCAGCCCCCAGGGGACGGGCCGGGTCTATGGCTACACCTTC
-,-,TRBJ2-5,TRBV6-5,CASTNSVQETQYF,TGTGCCAGCACCAACAGTGTCCAAGAGACCCAGTACTTC
TRBD1,-,TRBJ1-2,TRBV19,CASSIVLRGRDGYTF,TGTGCCAGTAGTATAGTGCTCAGGGGGCGTGATGGCTACACCTTC
-,-,TRBJ1-2,TRBV30,CAWDSGLLAAAF,TGTGCCTGGGATTCAGGACTTCTGGCCGCCGCCTTC
-,once,TRBJ1-1,TRBV5-1,CASSSMGAKNTEAFF,TGCGCCAGCAGCTCCATGGGGGCAAAGAACACTGAAGCTTTCTTT
-,-,TRBJ1-2,TRBV5-1,CASSFGGAGGYTF,TGCGCCAGCAGCTTTGGGGGCGCGGGTGGCTACACCTTC
TRBD1,-,TRBJ2-7,TRBV27,CASSLRQGYEQYF,TGTGCCAGCAGTCTTAGACAGGGCTACGAGCAGTACTTC
-,-,TRBJ1-1,TRBV30,CAWKYLTEAFF,TGTGCCTGGAAATACCTAACTGAAGCTTTCTTT
TRBD2,-,TRBJ2-3,TRBV5-6,CASSDGLAGVGDTQYF,TGTGCCAGCAGCGACGGACTAGCGGGGGTGGGAGATACGCAGTATTTT
TRBD2,-,TRBJ2-2,TRBV6-6,CASRRLAGQNTGELFF,TGTGCCAGCAGGCGACTAGCGGGACAGAACACCGGGGAGCTGTTTTTT
-,-,TRBJ2-1,TRBV9,CASSVEGQSLGRQFF,TGTGCCAGCAGCGTAGAAGGACAGAGCCTAGGTCGGCAGTTCTTC
-,-,TRBJ1-5,TRBV7-2,CASSLAQRGQPQHF,TGTGCCAGCAGCTTAGCCCAAAGGGGTCAGCCCCAGCATTTT
-,-,TRBJ2-2,TRBV30,CAWTGTNVGELFF,TGTGCCTGGACCGGGACAAACGTCGGGGAGCTGTTTTTT
TRBD1,once,TRBJ2-5,TRBV6-1,CASSLIRTGQETQYF,TGTGCCAGCAGTCTTATTCGGACAGGGCAAGAGACCCAGTACTTC
-,-,TRBJ1-3,TRBV6-1,CASSEVVNTIYF,TGTGCCAGCAGTGAAGTCGTTAACACCATATATTTT
TRBD1,-,TRBJ1-2,TRBV27,CASSSQGRGLVGYTF,TGTGCCAGCAGTTCACAAGGCAGGGGGCTGGTTGGCTACACCTTC
-,-,TRBJ2-7,TRBV6-1,CASSSRDPSYEQYF,TGTGCCAGCAGCTCCCGGGATCCGTCCTACGAGCAGTACTTC
TRBD2,-,TRBJ2-3,TRBV7-3,CASSSSLPGGAHSSDTQYF,TGTGCCAGCAGCTCCTCCCTCCCGGGGGGGGCCCACTCTTCAGATACGCAGTATTTT
TRBD2,-,TRBJ2-5,TRBV15,CATSRRSGGSGETQYF,TGTGCCACCAGCAGACGAAGCGGGGGGTCCGGGGAGACCCAGTACTTC
TRBD2,-,TRBJ2-1,TRBV11-3,CASSSYSGGANEQFF,TGTGCCAGCAGCTCCTATAGCGGGGGTGCCAATGAGCAGTTCTTC